Presented here are 26 T cell receptor beta chains from one specimen sequenced in a study of a mutant IDH1 vaccine in newly diagnosed glioma. TCRdb's table, derived via immunoSEQ multiplex PCR, lists solely in-frame clones and lacks some. The data contain tens of thousands of clones, 65% to 85% of them singletons. Described time point: baseline, week 1 (first vaccination visit). Noted treatment: pre-vaccination baseline after standard-of-care therapy. This material consisted of peripheral blood mononuclear cells (PBMCs), taken from a glioma patient treated with radiotherapy, temozolomide or both. The source is a woman between 18 and 29 years old with glioma. Some clones in this sample may be carry-over from other donors' samples.

V gene TRBV9 combines with J gene TRBJ1-4; tentative D call: TRBD1 (5 bases). Per the germline V gene, CDR1 is SGDLS and CDR2 is YYNGEE. CDR3 length: 15 residues. The ends were cut back, 3 bases at V and 6 bases at J, with 15 bases in the middle. CDR3 in amino acids: CASSAGEGYHEKLFF. The CDR3 DNA follows: TGTGCCAGCAGCGCGGGGGAAGGTTATCATGAAAAACTGTTTTTT. The whole variable domain, remainder taken from reference TRBV9 and TRBJ1-4, is DSGVTQTPKHLITATGQRVTLRCSPRSGDLSVYWYQQSLDQGLQFLIQYYNGEERAKGNILERFSAQQFPDLHSELNLSSLELGDSALYFCASSAGEGYHEKLFFGSGTQLSVL.

In its sample, this clone was seen once. The V and J genes are TRBV29-1 and TRBJ2-3; TRBD1 matches at 8 bases. Per germline, CDR1 SQVTM and CDR2 ANQGSEA. The trim removed 8 bases at V and 2 bases at J, leaving 6 bases unmatched. The CDR3 covers 13 residues. CDR3 sequence (DNA): TGCAGCCAACGGACAGGGCACACAGATACGCAGTATTTT. Protein: CSQRTGHTDTQYF.

The CDR3 bases are TGTGCCAGCAGCGTAGGGCAGGGGGCGAGGGATTCACCCCTCCACTTT. It translates to CASSVGQGARDSPLHF. The chain has TRBV9 and TRBJ1-6; 8 bases align to TRBD1. The CDR3 runs to 16 residues. V lost 0 bases, J lost 8 bases, and 7 bases stayed unmatched. Germline V gene lookup returns CDR1 SGDLS and CDR2 YYNGEE. Supplemented by reference TRBV9 and TRBJ1-6, the full variable domain reads DSGVTQTPKHLITATGQRVTLRCSPRSGDLSVYWYQQSLDQGLQFLIQYYNGEERAKGNILERFSAQQFPDLHSELNLSSLELGDSALYFCASSVGQGARDSPLHFGNGTRLTVT.

The chain joins TRBV5-6 to TRBJ2-7; a possible D gene is TRBD2 (5 bases). V dropped 0 bases and J dropped 0 bases, with 7 bases sitting between them. Germline assignment: CDR1 SGHDT and CDR2 YYEEEE. The CDR3 is 14 residues long. DNA for the CDR3: TGTGCCAGCAGCTTGGCGGGAACCTCCTACGAGCAGTACTTC. Its protein is CASSLAGTSYEQYF.

The V gene is TRBV7-2, the J gene TRBJ2-5, with 9 bases identical to TRBD2. V lost 6 bases and J lost 2; bases outside the gene matches: 10. CDR1 SGHTA and CDR2 FQGNSA come from the germline V gene. There are 16 residues in the CDR3. The CDR3 loop is CASSLGTSYPQETQYF. In nucleotides, the CDR3 is TGTGCCAGCAGTTTGGGGACTAGCTATCCACAAGAGACCCAGTACTTC.

The chain links TRBV5-1 to TRBJ2-7; D ambiguous. Germline V gives CDR1 SGHRS, CDR2 YFSETQ. The V gene lost 0 bases and the J gene lost 1 base, with 8 bases spanning the gap. The CDR3 runs 14 residues. The CDR3 is CASSLAQYSYEQYF. CDR3 in DNA: TGCGCCAGCAGCTTGGCCCAATATTCCTACGAGCAGTACTTC. Full variable domain (remainder filled in from reference TRBV5-1 and TRBJ2-7): KAGVTQTPRYLIKTRGQQVTLSCSPISGHRSVSWYQQTPGQGLQFLFEYFSETQRNKGNFPGRFSGRQFSNSRSEMNVSTLELGDSALYLCASSLAQYSYEQYFGPGTRLTVT.

The chain recombines TRBV5-6 with TRBJ1-1, with D uncertain. V lost 4 bases and J lost 7, with 8 bases in between. The V gene's germline CDR1 is SGHDT and CDR2 YYEEEE. This CDR3 has 11 amino acids. CDR3 loop: CASSHAGEAFF. The DNA for the CDR3 is TGTGCCAGCAGCCACGCAGGTGAAGCTTTCTTT. Variable domain in full (rest from reference TRBV5-6 and TRBJ1-1): DAGVTQSPTHLIKTRGQQVTLRCSPKSGHDTVSWYQQALGQGPQFIFQYYEEEERQRGNFPDRFSGHQFPNYSSELNVNALLLGDSALYLCASSHAGEAFFGQGTRLTVV.

In this sample, this clone turned up a few times. V is TRBV4-1 and J is TRBJ1-3; weak D call: TRBD1 (6 bases). V lost 3 bases to trimming and J lost 4 bases, with 13 bases between them. CDR3 length: 15 amino acids. Germline values: CDR1 MGHRA, CDR2 YSYEKL. CDR3 sequence (DNA): TGCGCCAGCAGCCAGGCGGCCAGGGGCGGAAACACCATATATTTT. The encoded protein is CASSQAARGGNTIYF.

The DNA for the CDR3 is TGTGCCAGCAGCCCCCGACAGGGGTCGAAAGCTTTCTTT. The encoded protein is CASSPRQGSKAFF. The chain uses TRBV11-3 and TRBJ1-1, with 8 bases lining up with TRBD1. The CDR3 is 13 residues long. The germline gives CDR1 SGHNT, CDR2 YENEEA. V lost 5 bases, J lost 9 bases, and 8 bases stayed unmatched.

The J gene is TRBJ2-1, the V gene TRBV15, with D tentatively TRBD2 (6 bases). This CDR3 is 14 amino acids long. Germline assignment: CDR1 LNHNV and CDR2 YYDKDF (reference sequence). The germline V and J ends were trimmed by 4 bases and 3 bases, with 10 bases remaining between them. The CDR3 spells CATSTKRVYNEQFF. The DNA of the CDR3 is TGTGCCACCAGCACCAAGCGGGTCTACAATGAGCAGTTCTTC.

The chain uses TRBV2 and TRBJ1-1, with 8 bases matching TRBD1. V lost 6 bases to trimming and J lost 2 bases; unmatched junction nucleotides: 5. Germline V gene lookup returns CDR1 SNHLY and CDR2 FYNNEI. This CDR3 has 14 residues. This CDR3 reads CASSQTGGNTEAFF. The CDR3 DNA reads TGTGCCAGCAGCCAAACAGGGGGTAACACTGAAGCTTTCTTT.

The genes are TRBV6-1 and TRBJ2-5, with no clear D. Germline-derived CDR1 and CDR2 are MNHNS and SASEGT. V was clipped by 4 bases and J by 1 base, with 13 bases between them. This CDR3 region has 15 residues. For the CDR3, the DNA is TGTGCCAGCAGTGGTGGTGCAGGTTCCCAAGAGACCCAGTACTTC. The encoded protein is CASSGGAGSQETQYF.

V is TRBV7-8 and J is TRBJ2-7; TRBD1 agrees at 7 bases. The CDR3 contains 16 residues. V trimming: 5 bases; J trimming: 2 bases; junction bases outside the gene matches: 12. Per germline, CDR1 SGHVS and CDR2 FQNEAQ. CDR3 nucleotide sequence: TGTGCCAGCAGCCGTCCACAGGGGTCGATGGCCTACGAGCAGTACTTC. Translated, it gives CASSRPQGSMAYEQYF.

CDR3 nucleotides: TGTGCCAGTAGTATAGACAGGGCAAATGAAGCTTTCTTT. Protein product: CASSIDRANEAFF. The genes are TRBV19 and TRBJ1-1; maybe TRBD1 (5 bases). V was pared by 0 bases and J by 7 bases, with 9 bases between. The CDR3 contains 13 residues. Germline loops: CDR1 LNHDA, CDR2 SQIVND (reference sequence).

V is TRBV6-4 and J is TRBJ2-7; D might be TRBD2 (6 bases). Looked up from germline, CDR1 is MRHNA and CDR2 is SNTAGT. CDR3 size: 18 residues. V was shortened by 1 base and J by 3 bases, with 22 bases between the two germline ends. The CDR3 nucleotides read TGTGCCAGCAGTGACTTCGGGGGTTTGTGCAACGTACTCTACGAGCAGTACTTC. The encoded protein is CASSDFGGLCNVLYEQYF.

The V call is TRBV5-1, the J call TRBJ2-1, with 7 bases identical to TRBD2. Germline-derived CDR1 and CDR2 are SGHRS and YFSETQ. The CDR3 runs 16 residues. V lost 4 bases, J lost 0 bases, and 7 bases stayed unmatched. The CDR3 reads CASSPGLGGSYNEQFF. CDR3 nucleotide sequence: TGCGCCAGCAGCCCAGGACTAGGAGGCTCCTACAATGAGCAGTTCTTC.

The chain employs TRBV7-2 and TRBJ2-7; D possibly uses TRBD1 or TRBD2 (6 bases each). From germline, CDR1 is SGHTA and CDR2 FQGNSA. V dropped 5 bases and J dropped 2 bases, with 16 bases sitting between them. This CDR3 is 15 amino acids long. The CDR3: CASSVRGPTAYEQYF. The DNA for the CDR3 is TGTGCCAGCAGCGTCCGGGGGCCCACCGCCTACGAGCAGTACTTC.

The gene calls are TRBV25-1 and TRBJ1-1; 7 bases line up with TRBD1. Germline V gene data show CDR1 as MGHDK and CDR2 as SYGVNS. V dropped 6 bases and J dropped 6; count of bases not matched to a gene: 13. The CDR3 sequence is 15 residues long. The CDR3 sequence: CASRHSWGTVAEAFF. The CDR3 nucleotides are TGTGCCAGCAGACACTCCTGGGGGACAGTGGCTGAAGCTTTCTTT.

The genes are TRBV19 and TRBJ2-7, with 9 bases lining up with TRBD2. The length of the CDR3 is 14 residues. Germline V gene lookup returns CDR1 LNHDA and CDR2 SQIVND (reference sequence). Losses at the gene ends were 5 bases for V and 5 bases for J; bases not matched to a gene: 7. CDR3 bases: TGTGCCAGTAGTCAGCGGGGGGCGCAAGACGAGCAGTACTTC. It yields the protein CASSQRGAQDEQYF.

The chain recombines TRBV5-6 with TRBJ2-7; D is uncertain. V was shortened by 4 bases and J by 2 bases, with 10 bases between the two germline ends. The CDR3 has 13 residues. Germline lookup yields CDR1 SGHDT and CDR2 YYEEEE. CDR3 amino acids: CASSPASTYEQYF. The CDR3 DNA follows: TGTGCCAGCAGCCCCGCCTCTACCTACGAGCAGTACTTC.

The chain employs TRBV5-4 and TRBJ1-4, with TRBD1 identical over 9 bases. Germline loops: CDR1 SGHNT, CDR2 YYREEE (reference sequence). V shed 4 bases and J 7 bases; nucleotides not matched to a gene: 2. This CDR3 comprises 13 residues. The CDR3 DNA sequence: TGTGCCAGCAGCGGGACAGGGAGTGAAAAACTGTTTTTT. Protein product: CASSGTGSEKLFF.

The genes are TRBV2 and TRBJ2-5; D is uncertain. This CDR3 region has 14 residues. CDR1 and CDR2 from the germline V gene are SNHLY and FYNNEI. With 7 bases removed from V and 5 bases from J, the gap between germline ends came to 17 bases. This chain's CDR3 is CASTARDPGETQYF. DNA of the CDR3: TGTGCCAGCACCGCAAGAGATCCCGGGGAGACCCAGTACTTC.

The gene calls are TRBV5-1 and TRBJ1-4, with D possibly matching TRBD1 (6 bases). The CDR3 has 14 amino acids. Germline V lookup: CDR1 SGHRS, CDR2 YFSETQ. V lost 4 bases, J lost 1 base, and 8 bases lay in between. The chain's CDR3 is CASSTGRTNEKLFF. The CDR3 coding sequence is TGCGCCAGCAGCACAGGGAGAACTAATGAAAAACTGTTTTTT.

The chain links TRBV6-5 to TRBJ2-4; D is perhaps TRBD2 (6 bases). Germline loops: CDR1 MNHEY, CDR2 SVGAGI. The V and J ends lost 0 bases and 1 base respectively, with 10 bases between them. The CDR3 is made up of 16 amino acids. CDR3 nucleotides: TGTGCCAGCAGTTACTCGGCGGGGAAGGCCAAAAACATTCAGTACTTC. As protein: CASSYSAGKAKNIQYF.

The V gene is TRBV29-1, the J gene TRBJ2-5; 7 bases line up with TRBD1. CDR1 and CDR2 from the germline V gene are SQVTM and ANQGSEA. This CDR3 is built from 14 residues. The J segment lost 4 bases and the V segment lost 6 bases, leaving 11 bases of the junction unmatched. Here the CDR3 DNA reads TGCAGCGTCGCCACGGGACAGCTGCCAGAGACCCAGTACTTC. It translates to CSVATGQLPETQYF. The full variable domain, rest sourced from reference TRBV29-1 and TRBJ2-5, is SAVISQKPSRDICQRGTSLTIQCQVDSQVTMMFWYRQQPGQSLTLIATANQGSEATYESGFVIDKFPISRPNLTFSTLTVSNMSPEDSSIYLCSVATGQLPETQYFGPGTRLLVL.

V and J are TRBV5-4 and TRBJ2-7, with D perhaps TRBD2 (6 bases). From germline, CDR1 is SGHNT and CDR2 YYREEE (reference sequence). This CDR3 is 17 amino acids long. Deletions cut 5 bases from V and 0 bases from J, with 21 bases between. The CDR3: CASSSAGWGISSYEQYF. In nucleotides, the CDR3 is TGTGCCAGCAGTTCGGCGGGGTGGGGAATAAGCTCCTACGAGCAGTACTTC.